This is a list of T cell receptor beta chains from one sample in a study of T cells in Graves' hyperthyroidism and ophthalmopathy. TCRdb re-analysed the multiplex PCR reads in MiXCR, keeping a single row per CDR3 protein. The table includes 540,000 or so distinct CDR3 sequences, 15% to 17% detected once. Sequencing input: blood. The source is a woman aged 25 to 45 with Graves' hyperthyroidism. Each CDR3 is given with its conserved first and last residue. The D gene is left open where the match is weak. The listing skips clone size in some rows; elsewhere it reads once, few, many or a size class.

>TRBD1|TRBJ2-1|many|TRBV7-2
CASSPVIRTGRSYNEQFF
TGTGCCAGCAGCCCAGTTATCAGGACAGGGAGGTCCTACAATGAGCAGTTCTTC
>TRBD1|TRBJ2-2|NA|TRBV7-6
CASSLAGTGGHGELFF
TGTGCCAGCAGCCTAGCCGGGACAGGGGGTCACGGGGAGCTGTTTTTT
>NA|TRBJ2-1|NA|TRBV9
CASSGPEGRNEQFF
TGTGCCAGCAGCGGACCTGAGGGCAGAAATGAGCAGTTCTTC
>TRBD1|TRBJ2-3|many|TRBV6-2/TRBV6-3
CASRDRRGQGWGDTQYF
TGTGCCAGCAGAGACCGGAGGGGACAGGGGTGGGGAGATACGCAGTATTTT
>NA|TRBJ2-7|few|TRBV6-5
CASSYGGGGRAYEQYF
TGTGCCAGCAGTTACGGGGGAGGGGGTAGGGCCTACGAGCAGTACTTC
>TRBD2|TRBJ2-2|NA|TRBV5-1
CASSLTPSGSLADTGELFF
TGCGCCAGCAGCTTGACGCCTAGCGGGAGTTTGGCCGACACCGGGGAGCTGTTTTTT
>NA|TRBJ1-1|many|TRBV20-1
CSAREGANTEAFF
TGCAGTGCCAGGGAGGGAGCGAACACTGAAGCTTTCTTT
>TRBD2|TRBJ2-1|many|TRBV9
CASSPVAGGPSEQFF
TGTGCCAGCAGCCCGGTAGCGGGAGGGCCAAGTGAGCAGTTCTTC
>NA|TRBJ2-3|few|TRBV4-3
CASSQTRDPLFADTQYF
TGCGCCAGCAGCCAAACCCGGGACCCTTTGTTCGCAGATACGCAGTATTTT
>NA|TRBJ2-4|many|TRBV11-2
CASSSTLRQLAKNIQYF
TGTGCCAGCAGCTCCACCCTACGGCAGCTAGCCAAAAACATTCAGTACTTC
>TRBD2|TRBJ2-2|many|TRBV7-8
CASSLARLAGGTGELFF
TGTGCCAGCAGCTTAGCGCGTTTAGCGGGAGGCACCGGGGAGCTGTTTTTT
>NA|TRBJ2-1|NA|TRBV4-2
CASSQESLSYNEQFF
TGTGCCAGCAGCCAAGAGTCCTTATCCTACAATGAGCAGTTCTTC
>NA|TRBJ1-1|few|TRBV6-1
CASSEGRLRAFF
TGTGCCAGCAGTGAAGGGAGGCTACGAGCTTTCTTT
>TRBD1|TRBJ2-2|many|TRBV30
CAWSVSRGYTGELFF
TGTGCCTGGAGTGTAAGCAGGGGGTACACCGGGGAGCTGTTTTTT
>TRBD1|TRBJ1-2|few|TRBV6-1
CASSGQGWAYTF
TGTGCCAGCAGTGGACAGGGTTGGGCCTACACCTTC
>NA|TRBJ1-1|few|TRBV7-9
CASSSLTRNTEAFF
TGTGCCAGCAGCTCCTTGACGAGGAACACTGAAGCTTTCTTT
>TRBD2|TRBJ2-3|NA|TRBV9
CASSGTSGYSGTDTQYF
TGTGCCAGCAGCGGGACTAGCGGGTACTCTGGCACAGATACGCAGTATTTT
>TRBD1|TRBJ2-1|few|TRBV7-2
CASSLGRTGSIEQFF
TGTGCCAGCAGCTTAGGCCGGACAGGGTCAATTGAGCAGTTCTTC
>NA|TRBJ2-1|few|TRBV5-6
CASSLLSGSNEQFF
TGTGCCAGCAGCTTGTTGTCGGGGTCCAATGAGCAGTTCTTC
>TRBD2|TRBJ2-1|few|TRBV4-1
CASSFGGLASYNEQFF
TGCGCCAGCAGTTTCGGTGGACTAGCCTCCTACAATGAGCAGTTCTTC
>TRBD2|TRBJ2-7|NA|TRBV6-6
CASSYAGTSGRVHEQYF
TGTGCCAGCAGTTACGCTGGGACTAGCGGGAGGGTCCACGAGCAGTACTTC
>NA|TRBJ1-4|many|TRBV2
CASSKTSTNEKLFF
TGTGCCAGCAGCAAGACTTCAACTAATGAAAAACTGTTTTTT
>NA|TRBJ1-1|many|TRBV28
CASSAPGTPDTEAFF
TGTGCCAGCAGCGCTCCCGGGACGCCAGACACTGAAGCTTTCTTT
>NA|TRBJ2-7|many|TRBV7-9
CALSSGDYEQYF
TGTGCCCTGTCTTCGGGAGACTACGAGCAGTACTTC
>NA|TRBJ2-7|few|TRBV18
CASSRGEDYEQYF
TGTGCCAGCTCACGGGGGGAAGACTACGAGCAGTACTTC
>TRBD2|TRBJ2-3|few|TRBV5-8
CASHRTSGPTDTRYF
TGTGCCAGCCATAGGACTAGCGGACCCACAGATACGCGGTATTTT
>TRBD2|TRBJ2-3|NA|TRBV4-1
CASSWSSGRADTQYF
TGCGCCAGCTCCTGGTCTAGCGGGAGGGCAGATACGCAGTATTTT
>NA|TRBJ1-1|many|TRBV6-2/TRBV6-3
CASSYSMSGSAFF
TGTGCCAGCAGTTACTCGATGTCAGGCTCAGCTTTCTTT
>TRBD1|TRBJ2-7|many|TRBV28
CASRRQGNMYEQYF
TGTGCCAGTCGACGACAGGGAAATATGTACGAGCAGTACTTC
>TRBD2|TRBJ2-1|many|TRBV28
CASSGTLAGGNEQFF
TGTGCCAGCAGTGGGACTCTAGCGGGGGGCAATGAGCAGTTCTTC
>NA|TRBJ1-6|many|TRBV6-1
CASSYVGLYASPLHF
TGTGCCAGCAGTTACGTGGGACTTTACGCCTCACCCCTCCACTTT
>TRBD1|TRBJ1-6|many|TRBV7-9
CASSFAGQGNNSPLHF
TGTGCCAGCAGCTTCGCAGGACAGGGGAATAATTCACCCCTCCACTTT
>NA|TRBJ2-5|many|TRBV7-3
CASSEAGLQETQYF
TGTGCCAGCAGCGAGGCGGGCCTCCAAGAGACCCAGTACTTC
>NA|TRBJ2-5|many|TRBV28
CASSPSGAGGNQETQYF
TGTGCCAGCAGTCCCAGCGGGGCAGGGGGGAACCAAGAGACCCAGTACTTC
>TRBD2|TRBJ2-7|many|TRBV6-1
CASSEGLASEQYF
TGTGCCAGCAGTGAAGGACTAGCTTCCGAGCAGTACTTC
>NA|TRBJ2-2|few|TRBV28
CASSFAGSGGELFF
TGTGCCAGCAGTTTTGCAGGGTCTGGCGGGGAGCTGTTTTTT
>NA|TRBJ2-6|few|TRBV10-3
CAIAESGANVLTF
TGTGCCATAGCTGAGTCTGGGGCCAACGTCCTGACTTTC
>TRBD2|TRBJ2-1|many|TRBV11-2
CASRGLAGGLHLSNEQFF
TGTGCCAGCAGAGGACTAGCGGGAGGCCTCCACCTGTCAAATGAGCAGTTCTTC
>TRBD1|TRBJ1-1|NA|TRBV5-1
CASSLVGQGAHTEAFF
TGCGCCAGCAGCTTGGTAGGACAGGGGGCCCACACTGAAGCTTTCTTT
>NA|TRBJ2-7|many|TRBV18
CASSEPGEGTYEQYF
TGTGCCAGCTCAGAACCCGGGGAAGGAACTTACGAGCAGTACTTC
>NA|TRBJ2-7|NA|TRBV12-5
CASGPPSGLHEQYF
TGTGCTAGTGGTCCTCCTAGTGGGCTCCACGAGCAGTACTTC
>NA|TRBJ1-3|many|TRBV30
CAWSPRTVSGNTIYF
TGTGCCTGGAGTCCTCGGACAGTCTCTGGAAACACCATATATTTT
>TRBD1|TRBJ1-4|many|TRBV10-2
CASSESGGTGGREKLFF
TGCGCCAGCAGTGAGTCAGGCGGCACAGGGGGACGTGAAAAACTGTTTTTT
>TRBD1|TRBJ2-7|NA|TRBV5-1
CASSFTGATYEQYF
TGCGCCAGCAGCTTCACAGGGGCTACCTACGAGCAGTACTTC
>TRBD2|TRBJ2-3|many|TRBV7-2
CASSKWTSGISTDTQYF
TGTGCCAGCAGCAAATGGACTAGCGGGATCTCCACAGATACGCAGTATTTT
>NA|TRBJ2-7|many|TRBV27
CASSLTQRVAYEQYF
TGTGCCAGCAGTCTTACACAGAGGGTCGCCTACGAGCAGTACTTC
>NA|TRBJ2-2|few|TRBV19
CASSERPGELFF
TGTGCCAGTAGTGAACGGCCCGGGGAGCTGTTTTTT
>NA|TRBJ1-5|few|TRBV10-3
CAISENSNQPQHF
TGTGCCATCAGTGAAAACAGCAATCAGCCCCAGCATTTT